These 3 T cell receptor beta chains were all obtained from the same sample, sequenced in a study of cytomegalovirus exposure and HLA in healthy donors. Vbeta (60) and Jbeta (13) primers were used in the PCR. Measured with immunoSEQ multiplex PCR; TCRdb has only the in-frame clones, and not every one. Here the sample spans some 100,000 clones, 80% to 90% being singletons. The sample comprised PBMCs. The source of these receptors is a woman younger than 35 in good health and CMV-seronegative.

This sequence joins TRBV5-6 and TRBJ2-5, with 7 bases aligning to TRBD1. In germline, CDR1 is SGHDT, CDR2 YYEEEE. The CDR3 is 15 amino acids. V gave up 1 base and J gave up 5 bases; unmatched junction bases: 8. CDR3 in DNA: TGTGCCAGCAGCTTGACCTACAGGGGTCGTGAGACCCAGTACTTC. This sequence encodes CASSLTYRGRETQYF.

CDR3 DNA: TGTGCCAGCAGCCAGCGGACTAGCGGGAGTTCCGGGGAGCTGTTTTTT. Translating it yields CASSQRTSGSSGELFF. The gene calls are TRBV7-3 and TRBJ2-2; TRBD2 matches 13 bases. In germline, CDR1 is SGHTA, CDR2 FQGTGA. This CDR3 comprises 16 residues. The V gene end was trimmed by 5 bases and the J gene end by 6 bases; junction bases not matched to a gene: 6. The variable domain in full, with the rest retrieved from reference TRBV7-3 and TRBJ2-2, is GAGVSQTPSNKVTEKGKYVELRCDPISGHTALYWYRQSLGQGPEFLIYFQGTGAADDSGLPNDRFFAVRPEGSVSTLKIQRTERGDSAVYLCASSQRTSGSSGELFFGEGSRLTVL.

V gene TRBV7-3 combines with J gene TRBJ2-1; 8 nucleotides align to TRBD2. CDR3 length: 14 amino acids. Looked up from germline, CDR1 is SGHTA and CDR2 is FQGTGA. Losses at the gene ends were 2 bases for V and 6 bases for J; bases not matched to a gene: 3. CDR3: CASSLGTSTNEQFF. For the CDR3, the DNA is TGTGCCAGCAGCTTAGGGACTAGTACCAATGAGCAGTTCTTC. Looking up the rest from reference TRBV7-3 and TRBJ2-1 gives the full variable domain: GAGVSQTPSNKVTEKGKYVELRCDPISGHTALYWYRQSLGQGPEFLIYFQGTGAADDSGLPNDRFFAVRPEGSVSTLKIQRTERGDSAVYLCASSLGTSTNEQFFGPGTRLTVL.